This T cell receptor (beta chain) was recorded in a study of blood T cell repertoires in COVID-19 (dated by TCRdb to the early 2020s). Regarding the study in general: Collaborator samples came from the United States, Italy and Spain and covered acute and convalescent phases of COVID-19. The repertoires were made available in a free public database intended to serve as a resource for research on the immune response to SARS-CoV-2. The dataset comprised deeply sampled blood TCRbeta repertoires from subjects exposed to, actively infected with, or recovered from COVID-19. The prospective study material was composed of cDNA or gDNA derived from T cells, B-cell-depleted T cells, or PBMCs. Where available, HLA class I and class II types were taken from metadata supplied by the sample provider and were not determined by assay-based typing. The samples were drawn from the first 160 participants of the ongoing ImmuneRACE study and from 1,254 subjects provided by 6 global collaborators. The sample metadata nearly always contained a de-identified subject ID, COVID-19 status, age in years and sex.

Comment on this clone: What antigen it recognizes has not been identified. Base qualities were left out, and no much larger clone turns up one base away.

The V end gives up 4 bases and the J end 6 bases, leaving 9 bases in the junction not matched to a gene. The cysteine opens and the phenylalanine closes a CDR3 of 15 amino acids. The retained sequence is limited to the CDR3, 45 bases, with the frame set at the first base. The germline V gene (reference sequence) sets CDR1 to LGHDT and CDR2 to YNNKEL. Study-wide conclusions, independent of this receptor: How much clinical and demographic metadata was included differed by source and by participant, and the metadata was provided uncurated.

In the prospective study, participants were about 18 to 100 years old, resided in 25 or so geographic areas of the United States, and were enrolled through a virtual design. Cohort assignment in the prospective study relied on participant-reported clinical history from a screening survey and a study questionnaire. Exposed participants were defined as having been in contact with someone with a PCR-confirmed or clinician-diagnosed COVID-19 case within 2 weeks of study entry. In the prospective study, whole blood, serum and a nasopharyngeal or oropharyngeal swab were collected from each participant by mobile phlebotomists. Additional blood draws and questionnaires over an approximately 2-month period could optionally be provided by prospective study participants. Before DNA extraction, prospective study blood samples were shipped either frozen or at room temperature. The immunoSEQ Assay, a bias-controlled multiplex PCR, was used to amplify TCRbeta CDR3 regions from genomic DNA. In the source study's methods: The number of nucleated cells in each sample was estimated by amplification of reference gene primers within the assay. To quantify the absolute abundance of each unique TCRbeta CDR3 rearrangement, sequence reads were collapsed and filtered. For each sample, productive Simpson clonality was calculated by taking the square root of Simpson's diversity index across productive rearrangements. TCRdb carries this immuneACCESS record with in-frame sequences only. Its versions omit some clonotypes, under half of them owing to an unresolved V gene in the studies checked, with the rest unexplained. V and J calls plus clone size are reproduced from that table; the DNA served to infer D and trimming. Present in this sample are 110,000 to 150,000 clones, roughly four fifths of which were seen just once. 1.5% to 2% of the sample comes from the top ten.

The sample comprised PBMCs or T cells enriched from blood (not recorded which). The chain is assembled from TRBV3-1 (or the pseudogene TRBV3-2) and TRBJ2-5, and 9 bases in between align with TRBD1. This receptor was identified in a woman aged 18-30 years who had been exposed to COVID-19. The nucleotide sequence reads TGTGCCAGCAGCCCTTCGACAGGGGGAGGAAAGACCCAGTACTTC. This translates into CASSPSTGGGKTQYF.